Below, 32 T cell receptor beta chains from the same sample are listed, as sequenced in a study of T cells in Graves' hyperthyroidism and ophthalmopathy. What was amplified from RNA transcripts were TCR beta CDR3 regions. The HTBI primer set drove a first-round RT-PCR of the TCR CDR3. TCRdb itself ran the multiplex PCR reads through MiXCR, one entry per CDR3 protein. Found here are 600,000 to 750,000 distinct CDR3 sequences, 17% of them singletons; the top ten hold 15%. Material for sequencing was blood. The receptors come from a man aged 50 to 60 with Graves' hyperthyroidism.

The chain has TRBV12-5 and TRBJ1-2; 8 bases fit TRBD1. Germline assignment: CDR1 LGHNT and CDR2 FRNRAP. V shed 7 bases, J shed 3 bases, and the junction held 7 bases outside the gene matches. The CDR3 spans 14 residues. CDR3 sequence reads: CASAQGARDYGYTF. The CDR3 region has the DNA TGTGCTAGTGCTCAGGGGGCGCGGGACTATGGCTACACCTTC. The full variable domain, with the rest looked up from reference TRBV12-5 and TRBJ1-2, is DARVTQTPRHKVTEMGQEVTMRCQPILGHNTVFWYRQTMMQGLELLAYFRNRAPLDDSGMPKDRFSAEMPDATLATLKIQPSEPRDSAVYFCASAQGARDYGYTFGSGTRLTVV.

The table lists this clonotype with many counts. The chain employs TRBV5-1 and TRBJ2-3; 9 nucleotides match TRBD1. Germline lookup yields CDR1 SGHRS and CDR2 YFSETQ. This CDR3 contains 15 residues. V shed 10 bases, J shed 3 bases, and the junction held 12 bases outside the gene matches. The CDR3 bases are TGCGCCTCCCTCCCCGGGACAGGGAGGACAGATACGCAGTATTTT. It encodes CASLPGTGRTDTQYF.

This clonotype was recorded at least ten times. The chain links TRBV3-1 to TRBJ1-2; tentatively, D is TRBD1 (5 bases). The CDR3 has 13 residues. V gave up 2 bases and J gave up 4 bases, with 8 bases separating them. Germline lookup yields CDR1 LGHDT and CDR2 YNNKEL (reference sequence). CDR3 loop: CASSQTGSYGYTF. The CDR3 DNA sequence: TGTGCCAGCAGCCAAACAGGAAGCTATGGCTACACCTTC.

The gene calls are TRBV25-1 and TRBJ2-2; 15 bases are shared with TRBD2. Germline assignment: CDR1 MGHDK and CDR2 SYGVNS. V was clipped by 11 bases and J by 5 bases; unmatched bases: 6. This CDR3 spans 15 amino acids. The CDR3 nucleotides read TGTGCCGCCTCCGGGACTAGCGGGAGGACCGGGGAGCTGTTTTTT. This translates into CAASGTSGRTGELFF.

In regard to this clonotype: Relative to the germline gene, one junction end is altered; a read error may explain this. CDR3 region: CASSIAGGDTQYF. CDR3 coding DNA: TGTGCCAGCAGCATAGCGGGAGGTGATACGCAGTATTTT. The rearrangement joins TRBV7-6 to TRBJ2-3, with 10 bases fitting TRBD2. The CDR3 spans 13 residues. CDR1 is SGHVS and CDR2 is FNYEAQ in the germline V gene. Full variable domain (rest looked up from reference TRBV7-6 and TRBJ2-3): GAGVSQSPRYKVTKRGQDVALRCDPISGHVSLYWYRQALGQGPEFLTYFNYEAQQDKSGLPNDRFSAERPEGSISTLTIQRTEQRDSAMYRCASSIAGGDTQYFGPGTRLTVL.

For this clonotype: A much larger clone differs by one base, so this may be a read error. The chain is built from TRBV11-1 and TRBJ2-1; perhaps TRBD2 as D (6 bases). The CDR3 is 15 amino acids. Germline values: CDR1 SGHAT, CDR2 FQDESV (reference sequence). This chain's CDR3 is CASGFPSASYNEQFF. CDR3 sequence (DNA): TGTGCCAGCGGCTTCCCTAGCGCATCCTACAATGAGCAGTTCTTC. The full variable domain, its missing parts supplied by reference TRBV11-1 and TRBJ2-1, is EAEVAQSPRYKITEKSQAVAFWCDPISGHATLYWYRQILGQGPELLVQFQDESVVDDSQLPKDRFSAERLKGVDSTLKIQPAELGDSAMYLCASGFPSASYNEQFFGPGTRLTVL.

For this clonotype: A much larger clone lies a single base off, so this may be a read error. This chain connects TRBV11-2 to TRBJ2-7; 13 bases match TRBD2. The CDR3 extends over 15 amino acids. The germline V gene has CDR1 SGHAT and CDR2 FQNNGV. For the CDR3, the DNA is TGTACCAGCAGCTTAGGGACTAGCGGGGCCTCCGAGCAGTACTTC. It codes for CTSSLGTSGASEQYF.

The J gene is TRBJ2-1, the V gene TRBV11-3; D uncertain. The CDR3 spans 12 residues. CDR1 and CDR2 from the germline V gene are SGHNT and YENEEA. Trimming took 3 bases from V and 9 from J, leaving 9 bases between them. CDR3 loop: CASSFQRAEQFF. Written as DNA, the CDR3 is TGTGCCAGCAGCTTTCAACGGGCTGAGCAGTTCTTC.

This clonotype was observed many times. The rearrangement joins TRBV18 to TRBJ2-1; 8 bases match TRBD2. CDR3 length: 13 amino acids. Germline assignment: CDR1 KGHSH and CDR2 LQKENI. The J segment lost 5 bases and the V segment lost 5 bases, leaving 2 bases of the junction unmatched. The CDR3 reads CASSSGLDNEQFF. The DNA for the CDR3 is TGTGCCAGCTCATCGGGACTAGACAATGAGCAGTTCTTC.

This clonotype was detected many times. The chain combines TRBV2 with TRBJ1-4; a weak D match, TRBD1 (6 bases). This CDR3 comprises 16 residues. Germline V gene sequence: CDR1 SNHLY, CDR2 FYNNEI. V was shortened by 6 bases and J by 0 bases, with 14 bases between the two germline ends. CDR3 protein: CASSLDSLSTNEKLFF. CDR3 coding DNA: TGTGCCAGCAGCCTGGACAGCCTCTCAACTAATGAAAAACTGTTTTTT. Variable domain in full (rest from reference TRBV2 and TRBJ1-4): EPEVTQTPSHQVTQMGQEVILRCVPISNHLYFYWYRQILGQKVEFLVSFYNNEISEKSEIFDDQFSVERPDGSNFTLKIRSTKLEDSAMYFCASSLDSLSTNEKLFFGSGTQLSVL.

There are many counts of this clonotype. This rearrangement joins TRBV27 to TRBJ2-7; D perhaps matches TRBD2 (6 bases). Trimming removed 4 bases from V and 0 bases from J, with 16 bases in between. This CDR3 is built from 16 residues. Germline-derived CDR1 and CDR2 are MNHEY and SMNVEV (reference sequence). The chain's CDR3 is CASSSWRGGSSYEQYF. The CDR3 DNA is TGTGCCAGCAGTTCTTGGAGGGGAGGATCCTCCTACGAGCAGTACTTC.

This clonotype occurred many times. V gene TRBV28 combines with J gene TRBJ2-3; D is uncertain. CDR1 and CDR2 (germline): MDHEN, SYDVKM. The CDR3 is 12 amino acids. V was pared by 6 bases and J by 0 bases, with 4 bases between. CDR3 bases: TGTGCCAGCAGGCAGAGCACAGATACGCAGTATTTT. Residues: CASRQSTDTQYF.

This clonotype was seen a handful of times. This sequence joins TRBV13 and TRBJ2-1, with D perhaps TRBD2 (6 bases). Looked up from germline, CDR1 is PRHDT and CDR2 is FYEKMQ (reference sequence). The CDR3 has 15 amino acids. Trimming removed 1 base at V and 2 bases at J, with 9 bases between. The CDR3 sequence: CASSLDGSTYNEQFF. CDR3 coding DNA: TGTGCCAGCAGCTTAGACGGGAGCACCTACAATGAGCAGTTCTTC.

As for this clonotype: Just one base apart from a much larger clone, this may be a read error. The chain couples TRBV11-2 to TRBJ1-1, with TRBD1 matching 7 bases. V was pared by 8 bases and J by 1 base, with 13 bases of the junction left unmatched. The CDR3 contains 16 residues. Looked up from germline, CDR1 is SGHAT and CDR2 is FQNNGV. Here the CDR3 DNA reads TGTGCCAGCGGCTCCGGCACCGGGACAGAGAACACTGAAGCTTTCTTT. It codes for CASGSGTGTENTEAFF.

This clonotype was observed at least ten times. V and J are TRBV28 and TRBJ2-1; 9 positions agree with TRBD1. V trimming: 6 bases; J trimming: 6 bases; junction bases outside the gene matches: 15. Germline V gene data show CDR1 as MDHEN and CDR2 as SYDVKM. The CDR3 extends over 17 amino acids. The CDR3 loop is CASRPPYRGPATNEQFF. In DNA form, the CDR3 reads TGTGCCAGCAGACCCCCGTACAGGGGGCCAGCCACCAATGAGCAGTTCTTC.

The chain uses TRBV5-1 and TRBJ2-7; 9 bases are a match to TRBD1. The CDR3 covers 14 residues. The germline gives CDR1 SGHRS, CDR2 YFSETQ. The ends lost 6 bases at V and 6 bases at J; junction bases unmatched: 10. The CDR3 nucleotides are TGCGCCAGCAACGCGGGACAGGGAAAAAGCGAGCAGTACTTC. This translates into CASNAGQGKSEQYF.

This clonotype has at least ten counts. This chain's CDR3 is CASGGQETQYF. The CDR3 DNA is TGTGCCAGCGGCGGGCAAGAGACCCAGTACTTC. The V and J genes are TRBV7-9 and TRBJ2-5; the D gene is possibly TRBD2 (5 bases). The CDR3 totals 11 residues. Germline V CDR1 and CDR2: SEHNR, FQNEAQ (reference sequence). Trimming removed 8 bases at V and 2 bases at J, with 6 bases between.

This clonotype showed up many times. The CDR3 reads CASSLGSETEAFF. CDR3 sequence (DNA): TGTGCCAGCAGTTTAGGGTCGGAGACTGAAGCTTTCTTT. This chain uses TRBV12-3 or TRBV12-4 with TRBJ1-1; D remains unclear. The CDR3 extends over 13 amino acids. The V gene lost 1 base and the J gene lost 5 bases, with 8 bases spanning the gap.

The rearrangement links TRBV3-1 to TRBJ1-1; tentative D call: TRBD1 (5 bases). Germline CDR1 LGHDT, CDR2 YNNKEL (reference sequence). Trimming took off 3 bases at V and 4 bases at J, with 9 bases between the two ends. The CDR3 consists of 13 residues. The DNA of the CDR3 is TGTGCCAGCAGCCAGGGGGGGATCACTGAAGCTTTCTTT. It encodes CASSQGGITEAFF.

The chain is built from TRBV12-3 or TRBV12-4 and TRBJ2-7; TRBD2 is a possible D gene (5 bases). CDR3 size: 12 residues. Deletions cut 5 bases from V and 7 bases from J, with 12 bases between. The CDR3 here is CASSVAEGEQYF. The CDR3 DNA reads as TGTGCCAGCAGTGTGGCTGAGGGTGAGCAGTACTTC.

This clonotype occurred many times. The CDR3 coding sequence is TGTGCCAGCAGAAAGACAGGCCTATTCTATATTAACTATGGCTACACCTTC. The encoded protein is CASRKTGLFYINYGYTF. The chain uses TRBV2 and TRBJ1-2, with D tentatively TRBD1 (6 bases). The V end was cut by 6 bases, the J end by 1 base, with 21 bases between. The CDR3 is 17 residues long. CDR1 and CDR2 (germline): SNHLY, FYNNEI.

At least ten counts were recorded for this clonotype. The genes are TRBV6-1 and TRBJ2-4, with 8 bases matching TRBD2. The V gene end was trimmed by 5 bases and the J gene end by 3 bases; junction bases not matched to a gene: 15. This CDR3 has 18 residues. CDR1 is MNHNS, CDR2 SASEGT, per germline. The CDR3 bases are TGTGCCAGCAGTTATAAGCGGGAGATGAATGATGGCAAAAACATTCAGTACTTC. Its protein product is CASSYKREMNDGKNIQYF.

Remarks on this clonotype: A much larger clonotype is one base distant, so this may be a read error. The chain employs TRBV20-1 and TRBJ2-3; the D gene could be TRBD1 or TRBD2 (6 bases each). With 4 bases removed from V and 6 bases from J, the gap between germline ends came to 17 bases. The germline V gene has CDR1 DFQATT and CDR2 SNEGSKA (reference sequence). The CDR3 is made up of 14 amino acids. CDR3 loop: CSANQVQGRDTQYF. In DNA form, the CDR3 reads TGCAGTGCTAACCAGGTCCAGGGGAGGGATACGCAGTATTTT.

This clonotype occurred many times. The chain uses TRBV6-1 and TRBJ2-5; 8 bases map to TRBD1. The CDR3 extends over 15 amino acids. Germline CDR1 and CDR2: MNHNS and SASEGT. Losses at the gene ends were 6 bases for V and 4 bases for J; bases not matched to a gene: 10. The CDR3 DNA is TGTGCCAGCAGATTCTCAGGACAGGGACTAGAGACCCAGTACTTC. Protein product: CASRFSGQGLETQYF.

This clonotype occurred a few times. This may be a read error, as it is one base from a much larger clone. The V and J genes are TRBV28 and TRBJ2-5, with a weak D call TRBD1 (5 bases). This CDR3 is built from 15 residues. Germline loops: CDR1 MDHEN, CDR2 SYDVKM. This CDR3 reads CASSSNIQGGETQCF. The DNA for the CDR3 is TGTGCCAGCAGTTCAAACATCCAGGGCGGAGAGACCCAGTGCTTC. Together with reference TRBV28 and TRBJ2-5, the CDR3 gives the full variable domain: DVKVTQSSRYLVKRTGEKVFLECVQDMDHENMFWYRQDPGLGLRLIYFSYDVKMKEKGDIPEGYSVSREKKERFSLILESASTNQTSMYLCASSSNIQGGETQCFGPGTRLLVL.

This chain links TRBV5-1 with TRBJ1-1; D not resolved. The germline gives CDR1 SGHRS, CDR2 YFSETQ. There are 12 residues in the CDR3. Trimming left V 6 bases short and J 4 bases short, with 10 bases between. This CDR3 reads CASTGLGTEAFF. CDR3 sequence (DNA): TGCGCCAGCACCGGCCTAGGCACTGAAGCTTTCTTT.

This clonotype was recorded at least ten times. The chain employs TRBV6-1 and TRBJ2-1; perhaps D is TRBD1 or TRBD2 (5 bases each). Looked up from germline, CDR1 is MNHNS and CDR2 is SASEGT. The V end lost 9 bases, the J end lost 10 bases, and 25 bases lay between the germline ends. CDR3 length: 15 residues. As DNA, the CDR3 is TGTGCCAGGAGGGGTCTCGGTGCGGACCTCGGGGAGCAGTTCTTC. Translation: CARRGLGADLGEQFF.

The sample holds a few counts of this clonotype. The rearrangement uses TRBV20-1 and TRBJ1-6; TRBD1 matches 10 bases. This CDR3 has 16 amino acids. J lost 0 bases, V lost 5 bases, and 4 bases had no gene match. Germline values: CDR1 DFQATT, CDR2 SNEGSKA (reference sequence). CDR3 protein: CSALRDRGSYNSPLHF. CDR3 DNA sequence: TGCAGTGCTCTACGGGACAGGGGCTCCTATAATTCACCCCTCCACTTT.

This clonotype has a count of ten or more. The chain joins TRBV28 to TRBJ2-5; 9 bases agree with TRBD2. V shed 5 bases and J 5 bases; nucleotides not matched to a gene: 12. CDR3 size: 16 residues. Germline CDR1 reads MDHEN; CDR2 reads SYDVKM. The CDR3 coding sequence is TGTGCCAGCAGTCTACCAACTAGCGGGTCTCGGGAGACCCAGTACTTC. Translating gives CASSLPTSGSRETQYF.

V usage is TRBV28 and J usage is TRBJ2-1; D perhaps matches TRBD2 (6 bases). Germline V gives CDR1 MDHEN, CDR2 SYDVKM. The CDR3 loop spans 15 amino acids. V gave up 2 bases and J gave up 9 bases, with 17 bases separating them. CDR3 bases: TGTGCCAGCAGTTTAAGGCGGGGACTGACCCTTGAGCAGTTCTTC. This encodes CASSLRRGLTLEQFF.

V is TRBV28 and J is TRBJ1-5; D is unresolved. The CDR3 consists of 9 residues. Trimming removed 3 bases from V and 10 bases from J, with 1 base in between. In germline, CDR1 is MDHEN, CDR2 SYDVKM. CDR3 bases: TGTGCCAGCAGTTTTCCCCAGCATTTT. Its protein product is CASSFPQHF.

This clonotype was found many times. This chain uses TRBV3-1 with TRBJ1-3; D is undetermined. V lost 1 base and J lost 4, with 2 bases in between. The CDR3 runs 12 residues. Germline V gene sequence: CDR1 LGHDT, CDR2 YNNKEL (reference sequence). CDR3 residues: CASSQAGNTIYF. The CDR3 bases are TGTGCCAGCAGCCAAGCCGGAAACACCATATATTTT.